This T cell receptor (beta chain) comes out of a study of T cell responses to AZD1222 COVID-19 vaccine. Across the whole study: The analysis combined second doses at about 4 or about 12 weeks. Study outcomes and limitations: Nearly half of the spike-specific TCRs reportedly recognize variant regions that carry no mutations. Vaccine-associated CD4 TCRs ranged over spike, dominating at 160-218 and 743-854. At study baseline, merely about 6 AZD1222 recipients were seropositive.

Of note for this clone: Its matching antigen is unknown.

The CDR3 totals 15 residues. The germline gives CDR1 MNHEY, CDR2 SVGAGI. V shed 1 base and J shed 5 bases, with 14 bases lying between them. Some clones are missing from TCRdb's copy, which holds only in-frame ones; the method was immunoSEQ multiplex PCR. The sample consists of 100,000 to 120,000 clones, nearly 90% of them appearing once. V is TRBV6-5 and J is TRBJ2-5, with D perhaps matching TRBD2 (6 bases). The source of this sequence is an adult in good health. Sequenced here: peripheral blood, sampled on day 0 of AZD1222 vaccination. The CDR3 protein is CASSYLGEAGETQYF. CDR3 DNA sequence: TGTGCCAGCAGTTACTTAGGGGAGGCTGGTGAGACCCAGTACTTC.